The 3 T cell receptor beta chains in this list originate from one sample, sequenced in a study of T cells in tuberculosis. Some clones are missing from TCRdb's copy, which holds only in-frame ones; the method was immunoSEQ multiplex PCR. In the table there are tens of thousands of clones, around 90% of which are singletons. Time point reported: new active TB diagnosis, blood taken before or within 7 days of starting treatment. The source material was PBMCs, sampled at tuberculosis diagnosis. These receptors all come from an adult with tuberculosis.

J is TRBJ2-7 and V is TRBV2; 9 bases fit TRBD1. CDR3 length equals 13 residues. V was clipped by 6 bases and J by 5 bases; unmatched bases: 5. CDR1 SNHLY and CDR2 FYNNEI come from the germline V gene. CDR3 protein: CASRGQGRDEQYF. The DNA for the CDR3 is TGTGCCAGCAGGGGACAGGGCAGGGACGAGCAGTACTTC.

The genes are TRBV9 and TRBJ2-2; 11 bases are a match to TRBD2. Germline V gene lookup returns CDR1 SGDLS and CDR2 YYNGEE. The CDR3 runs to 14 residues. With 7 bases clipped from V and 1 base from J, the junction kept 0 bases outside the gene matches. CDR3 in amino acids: CASGLAGNTGELFF. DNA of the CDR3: TGTGCCAGCGGACTAGCGGGGAACACCGGGGAGCTGTTTTTT.

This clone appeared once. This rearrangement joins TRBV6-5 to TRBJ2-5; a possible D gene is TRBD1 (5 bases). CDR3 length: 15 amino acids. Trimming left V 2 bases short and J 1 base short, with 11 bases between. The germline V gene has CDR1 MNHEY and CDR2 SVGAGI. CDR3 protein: CASSYEPRAQETQYF. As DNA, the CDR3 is TGTGCCAGCAGTTACGAGCCCAGGGCCCAAGAGACCCAGTACTTC.